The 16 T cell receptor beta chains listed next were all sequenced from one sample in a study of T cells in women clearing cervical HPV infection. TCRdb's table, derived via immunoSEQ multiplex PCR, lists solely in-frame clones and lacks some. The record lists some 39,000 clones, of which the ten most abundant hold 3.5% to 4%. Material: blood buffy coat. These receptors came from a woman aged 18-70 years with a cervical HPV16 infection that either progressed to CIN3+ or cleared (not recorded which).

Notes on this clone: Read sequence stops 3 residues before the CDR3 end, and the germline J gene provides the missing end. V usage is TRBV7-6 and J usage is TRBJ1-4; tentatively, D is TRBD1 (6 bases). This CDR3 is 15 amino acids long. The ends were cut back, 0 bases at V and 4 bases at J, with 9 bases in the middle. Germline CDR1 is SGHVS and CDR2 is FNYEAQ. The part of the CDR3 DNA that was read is TGTGCCAGCAGCTTAGCCCCAGGGGATAATGAAAAA. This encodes CASSLAPGDNEK. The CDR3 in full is CASSLAPGDNEKLFF.

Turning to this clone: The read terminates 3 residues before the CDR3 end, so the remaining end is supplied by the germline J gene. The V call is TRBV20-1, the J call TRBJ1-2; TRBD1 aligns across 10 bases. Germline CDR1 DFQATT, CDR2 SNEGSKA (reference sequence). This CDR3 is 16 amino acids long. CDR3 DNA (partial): TGCAGTGCTCCCGGGACAGGGGTCGACAATGCATCCGGC. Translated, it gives CSAPGTGVDNASG. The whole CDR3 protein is CSAPGTGVDNASGYTF.

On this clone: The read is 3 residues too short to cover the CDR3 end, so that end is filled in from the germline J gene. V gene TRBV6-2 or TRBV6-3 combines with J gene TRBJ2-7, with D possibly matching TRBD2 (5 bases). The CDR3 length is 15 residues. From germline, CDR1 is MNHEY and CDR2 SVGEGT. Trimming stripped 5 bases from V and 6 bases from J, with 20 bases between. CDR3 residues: CASSGRGHLGREQYF. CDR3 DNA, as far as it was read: TGTGCCAGCAGTGGACGGGGTCACTTAGGACGCGAG.

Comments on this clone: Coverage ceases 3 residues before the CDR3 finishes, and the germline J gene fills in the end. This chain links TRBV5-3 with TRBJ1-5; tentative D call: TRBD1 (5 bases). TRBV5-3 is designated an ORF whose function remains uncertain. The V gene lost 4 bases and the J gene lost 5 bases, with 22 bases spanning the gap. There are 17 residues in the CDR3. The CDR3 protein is CARSALCGRAGDQPQHF. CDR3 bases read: TGTGCCAGAAGCGCCTTATGCGGCAGGGCTGGGGATCAGCCC.

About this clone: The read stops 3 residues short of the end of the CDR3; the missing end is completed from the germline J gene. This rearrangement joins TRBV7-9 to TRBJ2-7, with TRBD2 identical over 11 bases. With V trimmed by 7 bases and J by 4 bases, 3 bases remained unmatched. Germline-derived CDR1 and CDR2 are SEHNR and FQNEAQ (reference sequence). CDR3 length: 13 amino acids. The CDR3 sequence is CASMASGRYEQYF. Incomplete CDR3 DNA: TGTGCCAGCATGGCTAGCGGGAGGTACGAG.

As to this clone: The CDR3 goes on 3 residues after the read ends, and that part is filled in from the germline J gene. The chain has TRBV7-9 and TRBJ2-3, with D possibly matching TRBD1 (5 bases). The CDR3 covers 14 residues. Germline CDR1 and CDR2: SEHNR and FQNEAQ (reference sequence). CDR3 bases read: TGTGCCAGCAGCCGCGAAGGGGTTCAAGAGACG. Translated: CASSREGVQET. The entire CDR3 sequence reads CASSREGVQETQYF.

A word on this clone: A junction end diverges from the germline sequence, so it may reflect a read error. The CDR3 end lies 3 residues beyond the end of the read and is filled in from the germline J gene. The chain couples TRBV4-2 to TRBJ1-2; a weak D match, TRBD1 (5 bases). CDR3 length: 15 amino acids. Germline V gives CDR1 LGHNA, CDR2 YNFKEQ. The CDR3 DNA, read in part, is TGCGCCAGCAGCCAAGATCGGAGGGGATCATGGGGC. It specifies CASSQDRRGSWG. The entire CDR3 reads CASSQDRRGSWGYTF.

Here the CDR3 reads CSPELAGSETQYF. The CDR3 DNA, read in part, is TGCAGTCCGGAGCTAGCGGGTTCGGAGACC. V gene TRBV20-1 combines with J gene TRBJ2-5, with 8 bases fitting TRBD2. The CDR3 end lies 3 residues beyond the end of the read and is filled in from the germline J gene. V was clipped by 8 bases and J by 5 bases; unmatched bases: 10. Germline assignment: CDR1 DFQATT and CDR2 SNEGSKA (reference sequence). The CDR3 sequence is 13 residues long.

The covered CDR3 bases are TGTGCCAGCAGTGAACGGGGGGCTGGCACTGAA. This codes for CASSERGAGTE. The complete CDR3 reads CASSERGAGTEAFF. The chain links TRBV6-1 to TRBJ1-1; TRBD1 is a possible D gene (6 bases). The read terminates 3 residues before the CDR3 end, so the remaining end is supplied by the germline J gene. The CDR3 consists of 14 residues. Trimming stripped 2 bases from V and 4 bases from J, with 11 bases between. CDR1 is MNHNS and CDR2 is SASEGT in the germline V gene.

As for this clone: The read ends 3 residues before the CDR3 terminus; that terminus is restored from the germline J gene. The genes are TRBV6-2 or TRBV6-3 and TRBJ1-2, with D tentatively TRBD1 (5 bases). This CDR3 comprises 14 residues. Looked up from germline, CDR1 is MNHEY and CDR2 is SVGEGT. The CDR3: CASRGGGATYDYTF. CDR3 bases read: TGTGCCAGCAGGGGAGGAGGGGCTACCTACGAC.

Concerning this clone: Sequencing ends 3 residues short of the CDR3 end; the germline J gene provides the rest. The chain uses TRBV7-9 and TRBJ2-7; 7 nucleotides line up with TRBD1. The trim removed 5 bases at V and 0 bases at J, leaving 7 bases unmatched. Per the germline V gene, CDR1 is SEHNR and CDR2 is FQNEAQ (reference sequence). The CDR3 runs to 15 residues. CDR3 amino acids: CASSASRDSSYEQYF. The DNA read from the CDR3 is TGTGCCAGCAGCGCCTCCCGGGACAGCTCCTACGAG.

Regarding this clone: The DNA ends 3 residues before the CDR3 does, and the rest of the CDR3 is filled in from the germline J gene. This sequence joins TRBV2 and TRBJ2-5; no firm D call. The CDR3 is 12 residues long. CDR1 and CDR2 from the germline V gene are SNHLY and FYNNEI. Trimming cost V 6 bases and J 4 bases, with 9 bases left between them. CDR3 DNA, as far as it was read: TGTGCCAGCAGGCTCGAAGGAGAGACC. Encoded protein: CASRLEGET. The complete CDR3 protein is CASRLEGETQYF.

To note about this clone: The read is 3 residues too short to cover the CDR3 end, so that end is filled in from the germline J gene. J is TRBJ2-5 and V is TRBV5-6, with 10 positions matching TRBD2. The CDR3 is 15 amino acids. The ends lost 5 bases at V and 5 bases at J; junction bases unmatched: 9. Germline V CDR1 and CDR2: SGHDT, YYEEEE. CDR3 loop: CASSSIAGGTETQYF. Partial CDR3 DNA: TGTGCCAGCAGTTCAATAGCGGGGGGTACGGAGACC.

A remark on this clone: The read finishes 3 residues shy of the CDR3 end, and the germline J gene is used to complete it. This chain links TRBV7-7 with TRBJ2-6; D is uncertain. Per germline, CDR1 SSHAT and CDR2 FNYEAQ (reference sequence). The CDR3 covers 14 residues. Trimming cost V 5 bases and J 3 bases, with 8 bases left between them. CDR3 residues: CASSQLVGANVLTF. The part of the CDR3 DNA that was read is TGTGCCAGCAGCCAACTGGTTGGGGCCAACGTC.

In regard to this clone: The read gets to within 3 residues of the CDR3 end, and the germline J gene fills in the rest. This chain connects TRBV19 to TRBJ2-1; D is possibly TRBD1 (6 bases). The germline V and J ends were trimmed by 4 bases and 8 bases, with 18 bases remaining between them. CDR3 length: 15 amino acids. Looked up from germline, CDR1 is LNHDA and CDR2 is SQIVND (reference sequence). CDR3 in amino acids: CASSTADQGLDEQFF. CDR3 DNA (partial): TGTGCCAGTAGTACCGCAGATCAGGGGCTCGATGAG.

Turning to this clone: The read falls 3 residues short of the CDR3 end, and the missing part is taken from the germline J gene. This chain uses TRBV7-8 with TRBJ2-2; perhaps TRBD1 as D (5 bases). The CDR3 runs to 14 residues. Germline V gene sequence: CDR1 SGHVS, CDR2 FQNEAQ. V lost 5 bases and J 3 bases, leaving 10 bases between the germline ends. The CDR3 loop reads CASSRDSDTGELFF. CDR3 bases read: TGTGCCAGCAGCCGTGACAGTGACACCGGGGAG.